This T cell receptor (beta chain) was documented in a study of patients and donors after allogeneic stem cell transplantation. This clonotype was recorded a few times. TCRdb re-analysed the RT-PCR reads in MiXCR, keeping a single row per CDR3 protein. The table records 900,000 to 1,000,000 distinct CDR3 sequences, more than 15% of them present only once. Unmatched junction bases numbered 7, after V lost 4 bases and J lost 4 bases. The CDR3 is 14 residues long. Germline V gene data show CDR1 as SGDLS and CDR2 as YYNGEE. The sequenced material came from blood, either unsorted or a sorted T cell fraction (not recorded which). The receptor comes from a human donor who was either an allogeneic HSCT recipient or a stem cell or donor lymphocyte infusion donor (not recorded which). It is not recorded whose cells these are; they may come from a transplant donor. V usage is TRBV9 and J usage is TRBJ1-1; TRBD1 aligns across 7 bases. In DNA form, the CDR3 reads TGTGCCAGCAGCCAACAGGGGAGGTTCACTGAAGCTTTCTTT. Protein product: CASSQQGRFTEAFF.